The sample holds a few counts of the clone carrying this TCR beta chain. Its antigen remains unidentified. The sample is drawn from a study of glioma-infiltrating T cells. Study-level results: Tissue-blood divergence was below expectation in non-neoplastic patients, above in gliomas.

TCR alpha and beta CDR3 regions were amplified from RNA using iRepertoire nested multiplex PCR. Each CDR3 protein is one row after TCRdb ran MiXCR on the multiplex PCR reads. The data hold under 50,000 distinct CDR3 sequences, with around 20% observed a single time. This CDR3 region has 13 residues. Trimming at V came to 3 bases and at J to 8 bases, leaving 6 bases not matched to a gene. Per germline, CDR1 LNHDA and CDR2 SQIVND (reference sequence). The TCR originated in a human donor with low-grade glioma or glioblastoma, undergoing nonglioma brain surgery, or in good health (not recorded which). Sequencing was performed on glioma tissue, nonneoplastic brain tissue, or PBMCs (not recorded which). This sequence joins TRBV19 and TRBJ1-2; TRBD1 matches at 7 bases. The CDR3, as DNA: TGTGCCAGTAGTATTGGGACAGTTGGAGGCTACACCTTC. Translated, it gives CASSIGTVGGYTF. The complete variable domain, with remaining parts taken from reference TRBV19 and TRBJ1-2, reads DGGITQSPKYLFRKEGQNVTLSCEQNLNHDAMYWYRQDPGQGLRLIYYSQIVNDFQKGDIAEGYSVSREKKESFPLTVTSAQKNPTAFYLCASSIGTVGGYTFGSGTRLTVV.